The 29 T cell receptor beta chains below were found in one sample sequenced in a study of cytomegalovirus exposure and HLA in healthy donors. PCR involved 60 Vbeta and 13 Jbeta primers. Profiled with immunoSEQ multiplex PCR; TCRdb holds only in-frame clones, not every one. The repertoire holds approximately 170,000 clones, with 79% as singletons. Sequenced sample: PBMCs. The receptor source for this set is a woman between 18 and 29 years old in good health and CMV-seronegative.

This clone has more than one count but fewer than ten. The V call is TRBV14, the J call TRBJ2-7; D is possibly TRBD2 (5 bases). The germline CDR1 and CDR2 sequences are SGHDN and FVKESK. The CDR3 sequence is 18 residues long. V lost 3 bases and J lost 4, with 25 bases in between. The CDR3 region has the DNA TGTGCCAGCAGCCATTTTTCCAGACGAACGACTACCGAATACGAGCAGTACTTC. This encodes CASSHFSRRTTTEYEQYF.

The CDR3 DNA reads TGCAGCGTTGTCGACAGGGTGAGCTCCTACGAGCAGTACTTC. It specifies CSVVDRVSSYEQYF. The V call is TRBV29-1, the J call TRBJ2-7; 7 nucleotides align to TRBD1. The CDR3 sequence is 14 residues long. The junction had 6 bases not matched to a gene; V was cut back by 4 bases and J by 0 bases. Germline V CDR1 and CDR2: SQVTM, ANQGSEA.

This rearrangement joins TRBV11-2 to TRBJ1-2; D is uncertain. V dropped 1 base and J dropped 5 bases, with 11 bases sitting between them. CDR3 length: 14 residues. In germline, CDR1 is SGHAT, CDR2 FQNNGV. CDR3 bases: TGTGCCAGCAGCTTAGTCCCGCAGATTTATGGCTACACCTTC. It is translated as CASSLVPQIYGYTF.

The chain couples TRBV9 to TRBJ1-2; 7 nucleotides agree with TRBD1. The germline V gene encodes CDR1 SGDLS and CDR2 YYNGEE. The CDR3 has 15 amino acids. J was trimmed by 2 bases and V by 3 bases; bases with no gene match: 7. The CDR3 DNA reads as TGTGCCAGCAGCGGAGGACCGGGACAGAACTATGGCTACACCTTC. Its translation: CASSGGPGQNYGYTF.

This chain connects TRBV27 to TRBJ2-7; D uncertain. CDR1 is MNHEY and CDR2 is SMNVEV in the germline V gene (reference sequence). The V and J ends lost 3 bases and 1 base respectively, with 7 bases between them. The CDR3 length is 13 residues. CDR3 DNA sequence: TGTGCCAGCAGTTTGTATTTTTCCTACGAGCAGTACTTC. It translates to CASSLYFSYEQYF.

J is TRBJ2-3 and V is TRBV20-1; D gene uncertain. The CDR3 covers 11 residues. Trimming removed 6 bases at V and 5 bases at J, with 9 bases between. Germline loops: CDR1 DFQATT, CDR2 SNEGSKA (reference sequence). The CDR3 here is CSAPLRDTQYF. DNA for the CDR3: TGCAGTGCCCCACTTCGAGATACGCAGTATTTT.

The chain employs TRBV4-1 and TRBJ2-7; TRBD2 is a possible D gene (7 bases). The CDR3 contains 14 residues. Looked up from germline, CDR1 is MGHRA and CDR2 is YSYEKL. With 0 bases removed from V and 5 bases from J, the gap between germline ends came to 11 bases. CDR3 in amino acids: CASSQEGGGNEQYF. CDR3 in DNA: TGCGCCAGCAGCCAAGAAGGGGGGGGCAACGAGCAGTACTTC.

The genes are TRBV5-8 and TRBJ2-2, with D perhaps TRBD2 (5 bases). V gave up 4 bases and J gave up 5 bases, with 9 bases separating them. The germline V gene has CDR1 SGHTS and CDR2 YDEGEE. This CDR3 contains 13 residues. CDR3 coding DNA: TGTGCCAGCAGCCCCTCGGGGACCGGGGAGCTGTTTTTT. This codes for CASSPSGTGELFF.

The chain has TRBV5-4 and TRBJ1-2; TRBD1 matches 8 bases. The germline V gene has CDR1 SGHNT and CDR2 YYREEE (reference sequence). V shed 3 bases, J shed 6 bases, and the junction held 10 bases outside the gene matches. The CDR3 has 15 amino acids. CDR3 sequence (DNA): TGTGCCAGCAGCTCAAAGACAGGGGTATTCGATGGCTACACCTTC. It encodes CASSSKTGVFDGYTF.

The chain links TRBV7-7 to TRBJ2-7; possibly TRBD2 for D (5 bases). Germline values: CDR1 SSHAT, CDR2 FNYEAQ (reference sequence). The CDR3 covers 13 residues. CDR3 bases: TGTGCTGACCTGGATTACGGGGCCTACGAGCAGTACTTC. This codes for CADLDYGAYEQYF.

The chain's CDR3 is CASSLYGESSPLHF. The CDR3 bases are TGTGCCAGCAGTTTATATGGGGAGTCCTCACCCCTCCACTTT. The chain carries TRBV28 and TRBJ1-6; no firm D call. V gave up 1 base and J gave up 10 bases, with 11 bases separating them. Germline values: CDR1 MDHEN, CDR2 SYDVKM. The CDR3 has 14 amino acids.

This chain joins TRBV7-2 and TRBJ1-3, with a weak D call TRBD1 (6 bases). The germline gives CDR1 SGHTA, CDR2 FQGNSA. CDR3 length: 14 residues. With 5 bases removed from V and 1 base from J, the gap between germline ends came to 9 bases. The CDR3 coding sequence is TGTGCCAGCAGCCAAACAGGGTCTGGAAACACCATATATTTT. This sequence encodes CASSQTGSGNTIYF.

The chain links TRBV2 to TRBJ1-2; D gene ambiguous. This CDR3 has 14 residues. The V end was cut by 4 bases, the J end by 3 bases, with 12 bases between. Germline V lookup: CDR1 SNHLY, CDR2 FYNNEI. CDR3 sequence: CASSALVQYYGYTF. CDR3 DNA sequence: TGTGCCAGCAGTGCTCTCGTACAGTACTATGGCTACACCTTC.

This clone was seen just once. The gene calls are TRBV28 and TRBJ2-2; TRBD1 matches at 9 bases. Germline CDR1 MDHEN, CDR2 SYDVKM. This CDR3 contains 17 residues. V shed 5 bases and J 7 bases; nucleotides not matched to a gene: 14. The CDR3: CASSAETGQGIGGELFF. The CDR3 region has the DNA TGTGCCAGCAGTGCAGAGACGGGACAGGGAATAGGCGGGGAGCTGTTTTTT.

This rearrangement joins TRBV5-4 to TRBJ1-1, with 8 bases lining up with TRBD1. Trimming removed 4 bases from V and 2 bases from J; junction bases left unmatched: 7. The CDR3 runs to 15 residues. Germline CDR1 reads SGHNT; CDR2 reads YYREEE (reference sequence). This CDR3 is CASSQKTGVNTEAFF. The DNA for the CDR3 is TGTGCCAGCAGCCAGAAGACAGGGGTCAACACTGAAGCTTTCTTT.

The gene calls are TRBV6-5 and TRBJ2-7, with D possibly matching TRBD1 (5 bases). CDR3 length: 16 amino acids. The V end lost 2 bases, the J end lost 0 bases, and 14 bases lay between the germline ends. The V gene's germline CDR1 is MNHEY and CDR2 SVGAGI. Here the CDR3 DNA reads TGTGCCAGCAGTTACGGGGCGGACGGACACTCCTACGAGCAGTACTTC. Its protein is CASSYGADGHSYEQYF.

The chain carries TRBV30 and TRBJ2-3; 7 bases fit TRBD2. The CDR3 has 14 residues. The trim removed 3 bases at V and 2 bases at J, leaving 5 bases unmatched. Germline assignment: CDR1 GTSNPN and CDR2 SVGIG (reference sequence). The CDR3 loop is CAWSVGTTTDTQYF. The CDR3 DNA reads as TGTGCCTGGAGCGTTGGGACTACCACAGATACGCAGTATTTT.

The rearrangement links TRBV19 to TRBJ1-5; D call uncertain. The CDR3 is 14 residues long. Trimming removed 5 bases from V and 2 bases from J, with 10 bases in between. Germline loops: CDR1 LNHDA, CDR2 SQIVND (reference sequence). The CDR3 spells CASSWLNGNQPQHF. CDR3 coding DNA: TGTGCCAGTAGTTGGCTTAACGGCAATCAGCCCCAGCATTTT.

J is TRBJ2-3 and V is TRBV11-2; TRBD2 matches 9 bases. The CDR3 spans 16 residues. Germline V gives CDR1 SGHAT, CDR2 FQNNGV. V shed 3 bases, J shed 5 bases, and the junction held 9 bases outside the gene matches. The CDR3: CASSLFGGRAEDTQYF. CDR3 in DNA: TGTGCCAGCAGCTTGTTCGGCGGGAGGGCCGAAGATACGCAGTATTTT.

The V call is TRBV6-5, the J call TRBJ1-1, with D uncertain. The CDR3 totals 14 residues. Germline V gene lookup returns CDR1 MNHEY and CDR2 SVGAGI. The V and J ends lost 10 bases and 7 bases respectively, with 22 bases between them. CDR3 loop: CATLIKGGQIEAFF. In DNA, the CDR3 is TGTGCCACCCTCATAAAGGGAGGTCAGATTGAAGCTTTCTTT.

In the case of this clone: This sample includes further DNA sequences coding for the same CDR3. The chain employs TRBV9 and TRBJ2-7; 7 nucleotides match TRBD2. The CDR3 sequence is 14 residues long. Losses at the gene ends were 0 bases for V and 0 bases for J; bases not matched to a gene: 0. Germline values: CDR1 SGDLS, CDR2 YYNGEE. CDR3 nucleotide sequence: TGTGCCAGCAGCGTAGGCGGGAGCTCCTACGAGCAGTACTTC. Protein: CASSVGGSSYEQYF.

The chain links TRBV6-1 to TRBJ2-1; weak D call: TRBD2 (5 bases). CDR3 length: 12 residues. With 4 bases removed from V and 15 bases from J, the gap between germline ends came to 16 bases. Germline V gene sequence: CDR1 MNHNS, CDR2 SASEGT. This chain's CDR3 is CASSATRGNRFF. CDR3 sequence (DNA): TGTGCCAGCAGTGCAACCAGAGGGAACAGGTTCTTC.

The chain uses TRBV11-2 and TRBJ2-7; 7 bases match TRBD2. V was clipped by 0 bases and J by 3 bases; unmatched bases: 11. This CDR3 region has 17 residues. The germline V gene encodes CDR1 SGHAT and CDR2 FQNNGV. CDR3 nucleotide sequence: TGTGCCAGCAGCTTAGAGGTCCTCCAAGCGGGGAACTACGAGCAGTACTTC. Amino acids: CASSLEVLQAGNYEQYF.

The genes are TRBV4-3 and TRBJ1-2, with a possible D match to TRBD1 (5 bases). V shed 4 bases and J shed 4 bases, with 19 bases lying between them. Germline loops: CDR1 LGHNA, CDR2 YSLEER. The CDR3 covers 16 residues. For the CDR3, the DNA is TGCGCCAGCAGCCCCGGACATTTGGGCGGCCTCTATGGCTACACCTTC. Residues: CASSPGHLGGLYGYTF.

The V and J genes are TRBV6-5 and TRBJ2-6; TRBD2 is a possible D gene (5 bases). This CDR3 has 16 amino acids. Trimming stripped 0 bases from V and 0 bases from J, with 6 bases between. Germline V CDR1 and CDR2: MNHEY, SVGAGI. The CDR3 loop reads CASSYSGSSGANVLTF. CDR3 sequence (DNA): TGTGCCAGCAGTTACTCTGGGAGCTCTGGGGCCAACGTCCTGACTTTC.

The chain has TRBV10-2 and TRBJ1-2, with 8 bases that match TRBD1. The CDR3 has 14 residues. CDR1 is WSHSY, CDR2 SAAADI, per germline. V lost 6 bases to trimming and J lost 3 bases; unmatched junction nucleotides: 6. CDR3 in amino acids: CASSQGARYYGYTF. For the CDR3, the DNA is TGCGCCAGCAGCCAGGGGGCGCGGTACTATGGCTACACCTTC.

This chain uses TRBV6-1 with TRBJ1-1; no clear D gene. Trimming cost V 5 bases and J 1 base, with 8 bases left between them. The germline V gene has CDR1 MNHNS and CDR2 SASEGT. The length of the CDR3 is 13 residues. The CDR3 DNA follows: TGTGCCAGCAGTTGGACTGAGAACACTGAAGCTTTCTTT. Protein product: CASSWTENTEAFF.

This clone was counted a few times. The genes are TRBV6-5 and TRBJ2-1; 14 bases are a match to TRBD2. The junction had 6 bases not matched to a gene; V was cut back by 7 bases and J by 7 bases. From germline, CDR1 is MNHEY and CDR2 SVGAGI. The CDR3 has 15 amino acids. CDR3: CASTPGTSGSNEQFF. The CDR3 DNA is TGTGCCAGCACTCCCGGGACTAGCGGGAGTAATGAGCAGTTCTTC.

This clone has just a few counts. The genes are TRBV13 and TRBJ1-4; D is uncertain. The CDR3 is 15 amino acids. From germline, CDR1 is PRHDT and CDR2 FYEKMQ (reference sequence). Trimming removed 0 bases from V and 1 base from J, with 6 bases in between. CDR3 loop: CASSLGRRTNEKLFF. CDR3 in DNA: TGTGCCAGCAGCTTAGGCCGGAGAACTAATGAAAAACTGTTTTTT.